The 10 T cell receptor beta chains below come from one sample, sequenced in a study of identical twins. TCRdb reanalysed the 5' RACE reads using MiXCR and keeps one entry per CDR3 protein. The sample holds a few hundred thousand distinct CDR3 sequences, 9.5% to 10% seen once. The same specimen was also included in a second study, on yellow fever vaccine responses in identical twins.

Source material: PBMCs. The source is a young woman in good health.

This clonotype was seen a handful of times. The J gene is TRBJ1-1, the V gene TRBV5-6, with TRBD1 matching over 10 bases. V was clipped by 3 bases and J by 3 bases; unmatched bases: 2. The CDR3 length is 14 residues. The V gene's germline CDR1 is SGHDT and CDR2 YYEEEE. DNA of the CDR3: TGTGCCAGCAGCTACGGGACAGGGGACACTGAAGCTTTCTTT. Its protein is CASSYGTGDTEAFF.

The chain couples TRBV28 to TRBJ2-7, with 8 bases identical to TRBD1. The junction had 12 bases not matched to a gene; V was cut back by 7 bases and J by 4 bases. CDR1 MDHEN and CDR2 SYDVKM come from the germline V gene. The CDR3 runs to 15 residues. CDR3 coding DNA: TGTGCCAGCATCCCCGGACAGGGAGTACCTTACGAGCAGTACTTC. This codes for CASIPGQGVPYEQYF.

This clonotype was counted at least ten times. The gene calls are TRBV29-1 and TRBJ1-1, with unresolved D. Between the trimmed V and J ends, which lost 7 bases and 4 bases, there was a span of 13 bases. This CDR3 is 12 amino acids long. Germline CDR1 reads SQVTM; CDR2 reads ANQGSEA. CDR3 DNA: TGCAGCGCCCTTGATAAAGGCACTGAAGCTTTCTTT. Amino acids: CSALDKGTEAFF.

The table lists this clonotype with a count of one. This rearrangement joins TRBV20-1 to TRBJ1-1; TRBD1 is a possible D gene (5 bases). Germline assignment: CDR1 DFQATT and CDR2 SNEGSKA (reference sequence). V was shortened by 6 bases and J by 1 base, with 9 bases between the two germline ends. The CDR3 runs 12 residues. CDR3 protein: CSATQANTEAFF. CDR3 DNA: TGCAGTGCCACACAGGCGAACACTGAAGCTTTCTTT.

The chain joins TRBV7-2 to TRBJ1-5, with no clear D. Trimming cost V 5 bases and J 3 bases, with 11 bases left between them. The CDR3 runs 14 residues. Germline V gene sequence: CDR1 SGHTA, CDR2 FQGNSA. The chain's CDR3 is CASSPGSYNQPQHF. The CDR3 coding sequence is TGTGCCAGCAGCCCGGGGTCTTACAATCAGCCCCAGCATTTT.

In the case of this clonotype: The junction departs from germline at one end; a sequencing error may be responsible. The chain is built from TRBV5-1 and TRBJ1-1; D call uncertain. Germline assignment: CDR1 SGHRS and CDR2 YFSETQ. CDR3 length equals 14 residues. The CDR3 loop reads CASRLKTGKTEAFF. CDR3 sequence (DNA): TGCGCCAGCCGCTTAAAGACGGGGAAAACTGAAGCTTTCTTT. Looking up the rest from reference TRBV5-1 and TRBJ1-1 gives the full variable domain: KAGVTQTPRYLIKTRGQQVTLSCSPISGHRSVSWYQQTPGQGLQFLFEYFSETQRNKGNFPGRFSGRQFSNSRSEMNVSTLELGDSALYLCASRLKTGKTEAFFGQGTRLTVV.

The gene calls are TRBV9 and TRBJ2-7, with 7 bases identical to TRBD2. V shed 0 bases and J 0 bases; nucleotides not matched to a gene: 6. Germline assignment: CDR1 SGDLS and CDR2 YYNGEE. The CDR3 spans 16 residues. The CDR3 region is CASSVDASGSSYEQYF. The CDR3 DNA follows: TGTGCCAGCAGCGTAGATGCTAGCGGAAGCTCCTACGAGCAGTACTTC.

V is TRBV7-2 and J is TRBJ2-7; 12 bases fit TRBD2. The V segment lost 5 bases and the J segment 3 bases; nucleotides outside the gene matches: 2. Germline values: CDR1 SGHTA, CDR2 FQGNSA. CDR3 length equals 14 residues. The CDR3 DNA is TGTGCCAGCAGCGGACTAGCGGGGAACTACGAGCAGTACTTC. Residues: CASSGLAGNYEQYF.

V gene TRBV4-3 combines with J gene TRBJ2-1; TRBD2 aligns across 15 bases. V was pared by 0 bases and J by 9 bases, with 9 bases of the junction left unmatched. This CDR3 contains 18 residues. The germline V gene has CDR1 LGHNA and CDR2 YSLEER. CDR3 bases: TGCGCCAGCAGCCAAGATTCTAGGACTAGCGGGAGGGCCGGTGAGCAGTTCTTC. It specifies CASSQDSRTSGRAGEQFF.

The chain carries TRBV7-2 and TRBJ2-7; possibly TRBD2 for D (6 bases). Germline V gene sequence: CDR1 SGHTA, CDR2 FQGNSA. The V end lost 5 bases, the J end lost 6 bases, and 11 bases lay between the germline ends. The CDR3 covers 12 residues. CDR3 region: CASSRDLPEQYF. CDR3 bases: TGTGCCAGCAGCCGGGACTTGCCCGAGCAGTACTTC.